The 30 T cell receptor beta chains reported below all come from one sample, sequenced in a study of blood T cell repertoires in COVID-19. The assay was immunoSEQ multiplex PCR, and TCRdb's table has in-frame clones only and misses some. The table shows some 250,000 clones, with roughly 85% occurring only once. Sequenced material: peripheral blood. Receptor source: a woman under 30 with acute or convalescent COVID-19.

The rearrangement joins TRBV6-2 or TRBV6-3 to TRBJ2-2, with D tentatively TRBD2 (5 bases). The length of the CDR3 is 19 residues. V dropped 6 bases and J dropped 1 base, with 24 bases sitting between them. Germline CDR1 and CDR2: MNHEY and SVGEGT. DNA of the CDR3: TGTGCCAGCAGCCGAGTATTTGAGGGTCTGGGGATGAACACCGGGGAGCTGTTTTTT. This translates into CASSRVFEGLGMNTGELFF.

This chain connects TRBV4-2 to TRBJ2-3; 13 bases line up with TRBD2. CDR1 is LGHNA and CDR2 is YNFKEQ in the germline V gene. The V and J ends lost 1 base and 1 base, in that order; junction bases with no gene match: 2. This CDR3 is built from 17 residues. CDR3 residues: CASSQVLAGGGTDTQYF. CDR3 bases: TGTGCCAGCAGCCAAGTACTAGCGGGAGGGGGCACAGATACGCAGTATTTT.

J is TRBJ1-5 and V is TRBV15; tentative D call: TRBD1 (5 bases). The CDR3 consists of 16 residues. Trimming pared 0 bases from V and 6 bases from J, leaving 15 bases between. The germline CDR1 and CDR2 sequences are LNHNV and YYDKDF (reference sequence). The chain's CDR3 is CATSRDLGGTPQPQHF. The DNA for the CDR3 is TGTGCCACCAGCAGAGATCTTGGAGGGACCCCTCAGCCCCAGCATTTT.

The count of this clone is one. The chain couples TRBV11-2 to TRBJ2-7; 8 positions agree with TRBD2. The V segment lost 1 base and the J segment 2 bases; nucleotides outside the gene matches: 10. The CDR3 has 17 amino acids. Germline V CDR1 and CDR2: SGHAT, FQNNGV. Here the CDR3 reads CASSLGEGLAKAYEQYF. The CDR3 DNA reads TGTGCCAGCAGCTTAGGGGAAGGACTAGCAAAGGCCTACGAGCAGTACTTC.

The V call is TRBV10-3, the J call TRBJ1-6; D gene uncertain. CDR3 length: 14 amino acids. Germline lookup yields CDR1 ENHRY and CDR2 SYGVKD. V shed 6 bases and J shed 6 bases, with 12 bases lying between them. CDR3 coding DNA: TGTGCCATCAGCTTGGCAGGAAGTAATTCACCCCTCCACTTT. It is translated as CAISLAGSNSPLHF.

This clone was detected only a few times. V and J are TRBV18 and TRBJ1-1, with 9 bases fitting TRBD1. The CDR3 totals 15 residues. Germline CDR1 is KGHSH and CDR2 is LQKENI. The trim removed 3 bases at V and 4 bases at J, leaving 6 bases unmatched. The CDR3: CASSPVGTGSTEAFF. In nucleotides, the CDR3 is TGTGCCAGCTCACCTGTCGGGACAGGGAGCACTGAAGCTTTCTTT.

The V and J genes are TRBV27 and TRBJ2-7, with 7 bases that match TRBD1. The CDR3 is made up of 13 amino acids. Germline loops: CDR1 MNHEY, CDR2 SMNVEV (reference sequence). Germline trimming cut 3 bases from V and 5 bases from J; bases unmatched to any gene: 4. This CDR3 is CASSLSGGHEQYF. CDR3 nucleotide sequence: TGTGCCAGCAGTTTGTCAGGGGGACACGAGCAGTACTTC.

This chain connects TRBV30 to TRBJ2-1; TRBD2 matches at 11 bases. CDR3 length equals 18 residues. After removal of 0 bases from V and 6 bases from J, the junction contained 13 bases not matched to a gene. Germline assignment: CDR1 GTSNPN and CDR2 SVGIG (reference sequence). The CDR3 bases are TGTGCCTGGAGTGTACAGAGACTAGCGGGATTTGACGGCAATGAGCAGTTCTTC. It is translated as CAWSVQRLAGFDGNEQFF.

This clone came up many times. The rearrangement uses TRBV24-1 and TRBJ1-5; D is uncertain. Germline CDR1 is KGHDR and CDR2 is SFDVKD. The CDR3 covers 15 residues. V was shortened by 5 bases and J by 0 bases, with 10 bases between the two germline ends. The CDR3 protein is CATSASRGSNQPQHF. For the CDR3, the DNA is TGTGCCACCAGTGCTTCCCGGGGTAGCAATCAGCCCCAGCATTTT.

This chain links TRBV10-1 with TRBJ2-5; TRBD1 agrees at 7 bases. Germline CDR1 is WNHNN and CDR2 is SYGVQD (reference sequence). CDR3 length: 13 residues. Trimming removed 8 bases from V and 2 bases from J; junction bases left unmatched: 5. The CDR3 reads CASGRTGQETQYF. The CDR3 DNA reads TGCGCCAGCGGAAGGACAGGTCAAGAGACCCAGTACTTC.

The genes are TRBV9 and TRBJ2-3; the match to TRBD2 covers 7 bases. J lost 1 base, V lost 4 bases, and 9 bases had no gene match. In germline, CDR1 is SGDLS, CDR2 YYNGEE. The CDR3 runs to 16 residues. The CDR3 is CASSKIPGGGTDTQYF. DNA of the CDR3: TGTGCCAGCAGCAAAATTCCGGGGGGTGGCACAGATACGCAGTATTTT.

V gene TRBV28 combines with J gene TRBJ2-2; no clear D. This CDR3 has 12 residues. CDR1 MDHEN and CDR2 SYDVKM come from the germline V gene. V lost 6 bases, J lost 4 bases, and 6 bases lay in between. As DNA, the CDR3 is TGTGCCAGCAGGGGCATCACCGGGGAGCTGTTTTTT. It encodes CASRGITGELFF.

CDR3 coding DNA: TGTGCCAGCAGTTTATTTAGGGGACAGACAAGTTCTTCCTACACTGAAGCTTTCTTT. Encoded protein: CASSLFRGQTSSSYTEAFF. The chain uses TRBV6-2 or TRBV6-3 and TRBJ1-1, with 7 bases lining up with TRBD1. The junction had 20 bases not matched to a gene; V was cut back by 4 bases and J by 3 bases. The length of the CDR3 is 19 residues. Germline V gives CDR1 MNHEY, CDR2 SVGEGT.

The gene calls are TRBV19 and TRBJ2-7; no clear D. The CDR3 length is 15 residues. The V gene's germline CDR1 is LNHDA and CDR2 SQIVND (reference sequence). V lost 3 bases to trimming and J lost 5 bases, with 17 bases between them. CDR3 protein: CASSISVSGTDEQYF. The CDR3 DNA follows: TGTGCCAGTAGTATCTCCGTCTCGGGTACGGACGAGCAGTACTTC. Based on the CDR3 plus reference TRBV19 and TRBJ2-7, the full variable domain is DGGITQSPKYLFRKEGQNVTLSCEQNLNHDAMYWYRQDPGQGLRLIYYSQIVNDFQKGDIAEGYSVSREKKESFPLTVTSAQKNPTAFYLCASSISVSGTDEQYFGPGTRLTVT.

The V call is TRBV7-9, the J call TRBJ2-7; 7 bases are a match to TRBD2. The CDR3 spans 13 residues. The J segment lost 0 bases and the V segment lost 6 bases, leaving 2 bases of the junction unmatched. The germline gives CDR1 SEHNR, CDR2 FQNEAQ (reference sequence). The DNA for the CDR3 is TGTGCCAGCAGGCGGGGGAGCTCCTACGAGCAGTACTTC. It codes for CASRRGSSYEQYF.

This chain connects TRBV28 to TRBJ1-4, with D perhaps TRBD1 (5 bases). Trimming left V 3 bases short and J 11 bases short, with 22 bases between. This CDR3 is 16 amino acids long. The germline gives CDR1 MDHEN, CDR2 SYDVKM. The CDR3 DNA reads as TGTGCCAGCAGTTTGGGGGGTGAGGGCTTAATGAGGAAACTGTTTTTT. Amino acids: CASSLGGEGLMRKLFF.

This chain joins TRBV4-2 and TRBJ1-1; TRBD1 matches 10 bases. This CDR3 has 15 amino acids. V shed 3 bases and J 3 bases; nucleotides not matched to a gene: 4. The V gene's germline CDR1 is LGHNA and CDR2 YNFKEQ. The CDR3 sequence is CASSQTGTGDTEAFF. The CDR3 DNA sequence: TGTGCCAGCAGCCAGACCGGGACAGGGGACACTGAAGCTTTCTTT.

The V call is TRBV5-4, the J call TRBJ1-4, with 7 bases identical to TRBD1. The trim removed 0 bases at V and 7 bases at J, leaving 3 bases unmatched. In germline, CDR1 is SGHNT, CDR2 YYREEE (reference sequence). The CDR3 runs to 14 residues. CDR3 region: CASSLDSGGEKLFF. The CDR3 region has the DNA TGTGCCAGCAGCTTGGATTCAGGGGGTGAAAAACTGTTTTTT.

This chain links TRBV7-9 with TRBJ2-5; TRBD2 matches at 10 bases. Looked up from germline, CDR1 is SEHNR and CDR2 is FQNEAQ (reference sequence). Trimming at V came to 2 bases and at J to 5 bases, leaving 5 bases not matched to a gene. This CDR3 is built from 15 residues. CDR3 loop: CASSLKREGLETQYF. CDR3 nucleotide sequence: TGTGCCAGCAGCTTAAAGCGGGAGGGCTTGGAGACCCAGTACTTC. The full variable domain, rest sourced from reference TRBV7-9 and TRBJ2-5, is DTGVSQNPRHKITKRGQNVTFRCDPISEHNRLYWYRQTLGQGPEFLTYFQNEAQLEKSRLLSDRFSAERPKGSFSTLEIQRTEQGDSAMYLCASSLKREGLETQYFGPGTRLLVL.

The genes are TRBV18 and TRBJ1-1, with D uncertain. The V gene's germline CDR1 is KGHSH and CDR2 LQKENI. There are 14 residues in the CDR3. The V and J ends lost 4 bases and 1 base respectively, with 10 bases between them. The CDR3 is CASSRLSGNTEAFF. CDR3 nucleotide sequence: TGTGCCAGCTCACGGTTGTCAGGGAACACTGAAGCTTTCTTT.

CDR3 residues: CASSELNLATSTDTQYF. CDR3 coding DNA: TGTGCCAGCAGTGAACTTAATCTAGCGACTAGCACAGATACGCAGTATTTT. This chain joins TRBV6-1 and TRBJ2-3; weak D call: TRBD2 (6 bases). V shed 2 bases and J shed 0 bases, with 15 bases lying between them. This CDR3 is 17 amino acids long. Germline-derived CDR1 and CDR2 are MNHNS and SASEGT.

This chain connects TRBV18 to TRBJ1-2; the match to TRBD1 covers 8 bases. Per germline, CDR1 KGHSH and CDR2 LQKENI. The CDR3 length is 13 residues. V trimming: 4 bases; J trimming: 8 bases; junction bases outside the gene matches: 6. The CDR3 region is CASSLGQGVGYTF. The DNA of the CDR3 is TGTGCCAGCTCACTCGGACAGGGAGTCGGCTACACCTTC.

The chain recombines TRBV30 with TRBJ2-1, with 7 bases matching TRBD1. Per the germline V gene, CDR1 is GTSNPN and CDR2 is SVGIG (reference sequence). This CDR3 is 13 amino acids long. The CDR3 spells CGRRRPTGLEQFF. DNA for the CDR3: TGTGGTCGGCGAAGACCGACAGGGCTAGAGCAGTTCTTC.

The J gene is TRBJ1-1, the V gene TRBV5-1; a weak D match, TRBD1 (6 bases). In germline, CDR1 is SGHRS, CDR2 YFSETQ. CDR3 length equals 11 residues. V was cut by 4 bases and J by 11 bases, with 12 bases left in between. In DNA, the CDR3 is TGCGCCAGCAGCAACACAGGGTGGGCTTTCTTT. Translation gives CASSNTGWAFF.

This clone was detected a few times. The chain joins TRBV19 to TRBJ1-1; tentative D call: TRBD1 (6 bases). CDR3 length: 13 amino acids. Germline V gene lookup returns CDR1 LNHDA and CDR2 SQIVND (reference sequence). Trimming stripped 4 bases from V and 1 base from J, with 7 bases between. The CDR3: CASSRGGNTEAFF. The CDR3 DNA sequence: TGTGCCAGTAGTAGAGGGGGGAACACTGAAGCTTTCTTT.

This chain joins TRBV15 and TRBJ2-7, with TRBD1 matching 9 bases. This CDR3 contains 16 residues. The trim removed 3 bases at V and 3 bases at J, leaving 9 bases unmatched. Germline-derived CDR1 and CDR2 are LNHNV and YYDKDF (reference sequence). The CDR3 nucleotides are TGTGCCACCAGCAGGGGTCTGACAGGGGGATTCTACGAGCAGTACTTC. Protein product: CATSRGLTGGFYEQYF.

The rearrangement uses TRBV6-5 and TRBJ2-3, with D uncertain. The V gene's germline CDR1 is MNHEY and CDR2 SVGAGI. Trimming cost V 0 bases and J 6 bases, with 7 bases left between them. CDR3 length: 13 amino acids. CDR3 sequence (DNA): TGTGCCAGCAGTTACTCCCGGGTGGATACGCAGTATTTT. It is translated as CASSYSRVDTQYF.

This chain connects TRBV5-4 to TRBJ2-5, with 9 bases aligning to TRBD2. The CDR3 totals 16 residues. J was trimmed by 5 bases and V by 0 bases; bases with no gene match: 8. CDR1 and CDR2 (germline): SGHNT, YYREEE (reference sequence). The CDR3 spells CASSLAVAGVGETQYF. CDR3 bases: TGTGCCAGCAGCTTGGCGGTAGCGGGAGTTGGGGAGACCCAGTACTTC.

The J gene is TRBJ1-4, the V gene TRBV2, with 7 bases matching TRBD1. The junction had 10 bases not matched to a gene; V was cut back by 6 bases and J by 3 bases. The germline CDR1 and CDR2 sequences are SNHLY and FYNNEI. The CDR3 loop spans 16 amino acids. The CDR3, as DNA: TGTGCCAGCAGCAAAGGGGTGAGGGGGCCTAATGAAAAACTGTTTTTT. The encoded protein is CASSKGVRGPNEKLFF.

V and J are TRBV7-9 and TRBJ1-5, with unresolved D. This CDR3 has 16 amino acids. The V end was cut by 1 base, the J end by 3 bases, with 13 bases between. CDR1 SEHNR and CDR2 FQNEAQ come from the germline V gene (reference sequence). CDR3 in amino acids: CASSLEWTEVNQPQHF. The CDR3 bases are TGTGCCAGCAGCTTAGAATGGACGGAGGTCAATCAGCCCCAGCATTTT.